The subject of this entry is one T cell receptor beta chain. The antigen it recognizes is unknown. Base qualities are not recorded, but no much larger clone differs from it by a single base. The CDR3 regions of human TCRbeta chains were analyzed by immunosequencing. Under the source paper's analysis protocol: Repertoire TCRs were matched against a reference library of SARS-CoV-2-specific TCRs generated with the MIRA antigen-specificity platform. Breadth meant the fraction of unique TCRs that were SARS-CoV-2-associated, whereas depth meant the fraction of total T cells that were SARS-CoV-2-associated. Using the MIRA data, each spike-specific TCR was assigned both to the spike region to which the TCR was reactive and to a CD4 or CD8 class. Log10-transformed breadth and depth values were compared by one-way ANOVA with Sidak's multiple comparisons tests. Held by TCRdb, this immuneACCESS table contains in-frame sequences only and omits some clones. Under half of the omission traces to an unresolved V gene where checked; the cause of the rest is unknown. The D gene and trimming were derived from the DNA, and the V and J assignments and clone size from that table. This sample has about 120,000 clones in its table, and approximately 90% of those were observed once. Roughly 3.1% of the sample comes from the top ten.

The germline V gene provides CDR1 KGHSH and CDR2 LQKENI. From the cysteine through the phenylalanine, the CDR3 covers 15 amino acids. The retained sequence is limited to the CDR3, 45 bases, with the frame set at the first base. Between the V and J ends, shortened by 2 bases and 4 bases respectively, the junction contains 14 bases. The data belong to a study of T cell responses to AZD1222 COVID-19 vaccine (dated by TCRdb to the early 2020s). Notes on the research overall: A total of just over 230 trial participants underwent TCR sequencing, of whom roughly 210 had received two doses of AZD1222 and about 25 had received two doses of the MenACWY control vaccine. Trial participants were enrolled into age subgroups of 18-55, 56-69 and 70-plus years, which contained 148, 28 and 57 TCR-sequenced participants, respectively. Findings and caveats that apply to the study as a whole: The 56-69-year group was small, and its depth increase did not reach significance, likely because of low power. Vaccine-associated CD4 TCRs spanned the whole spike protein, with dominant responses in regions 160-218 and 743-854. Conclusions about previously exposed vaccinees are limited because only six or seven AZD1222 recipients were SARS-CoV-2 seropositive at baseline. Spike-specific TCR breadth and depth rose significantly after two AZD1222 doses compared with day 0 and with MenACWY recipients. Because no day 14 peak-response samples were available, the repertoires could be characterized only after the peak T cell response. Most participants were white British and females outnumbered males, and the authors suggested that clonal diversity may have been underestimated. Reportedly, close to half of the unique spike-specific TCRs recognized epitopes lying outside the regions that are mutated in the B.1.351 and B.1.1.7 variants.

Per the publication, the time point label means: about 28 days (+/-7) after the second vaccine dose. Because spike-specific TCR depth and breadth did not differ between the two schedules, AZD1222 recipients who got a second dose at roughly 4 weeks were pooled with those who got a second dose at roughly 12 weeks. Samples from vaccinated people were obtained from the UK trials COV001 and COV002, which included a single-blind randomized controlled phase 2/3 trial of AZD1222 (ChAdOx1 nCoV-19) in healthy adults. For TCRbeta chain sequencing, PBMC samples from trial participants were taken at day 0 and at day 28 after the second dose.

The rearrangement joined TRBV18 to TRBJ1-1; no D gene call is confident. This TCR came from an adult who received the AZD1222 COVID-19 vaccine. Specimen: peripheral blood, collected 28 days after the second AZD1222 dose. The sequenced DNA is TGTGCCAGCTCACCAGTTTCGGGAGGAGGCACTGAAGCTTTCTTT. This encodes CASSPVSGGGTEAFF.